The present T cell receptor (beta chain) was sequenced within a study of OX40 agonist ivuxolimab in advanced cancers. About the full investigation: Ivuxolimab, which targeted the costimulatory receptor OX40 (CD134), was an agonistic, fully human IgG2 monoclonal antibody. Intravenous ivuxolimab was administered to patients every 2 weeks at six dose levels: 0.01, 0.1, 0.3, 1.5, 3 and 10 mg/kg. Of the roughly 54 dose-escalation patients, hepatocellular carcinoma was present in around 19, melanoma in approximately 15, renal cell carcinoma in 9 and head and neck cancer in 9. In the dose-escalation cohort, roughly 80% of patients were male, and the mean age was approximately 64 years, with a range of 23 to 79. Prior anti-PD-1, anti-PD-L1 or anti-CTLA-4 therapy was permitted, and checkpoint inhibitors had been received by about 44% of dose-escalation patients. Three dose-escalation patients achieved partial responses, one with hepatocellular carcinoma and two with cutaneous melanoma. The purpose of peripheral TCRbeta sequencing was to test whether ivuxolimab changed TCR sequence diversity and led to clonal T-cell expansion. The paper reports the monotherapy dose-escalation portion (N = 52 patients) of the phase I ivuxolimab trial.

Genomic DNA was isolated from the sorted cells so that the TCRbeta CDR3 region could be sequenced. TCRbeta CDR3 regions were sequenced using the immunoSEQ Assay. TCRdb mirrors the immuneACCESS table, restricted to in-frame sequences. Some clones are absent from its copies; in checked studies, under half trace to an unresolved V gene, and the reason for the others is unknown. This sample is represented by about 24,000 clones; 80% to 85% of them were singletons. The ten largest make up around 15% of the sample. Points the paper makes about the study in general: Partial responders in the 0.1-3.0 mg/kg groups had among the lowest normalized peripheral clonal expansion, especially among CD8+ T cells. At doses of 0.1 to 3.0 mg/kg, clonal expansion of both CD4+ and CD8+ blood T cells was observed from baseline to week 6. Antigen specificity was not determined for the clonally expanded peripheral T cells. After ivuxolimab, CD8+ T cells had more expanded clones than CD4+ T cells on average. Low levels of normalized T-cell clonal expansion were also shown by some nonresponding patients.

There are 14 amino acids in the CDR3, from cysteine to phenylalanine inclusive. Only the CDR3 DNA stays, 42 bases, in frame from base 1. V is shortened by 6 bases, J by 4 bases, and the region joining them spans 16 bases. For CDR1 and CDR2, the germline V gene (reference sequence) lists MNHNY and SVGAGI. The trial excluded patients who had a history of autoimmune disease or were on systemic immunosuppression. In every dose cohort, peripheral blood was drawn for TCR sequencing at baseline, cycle 4 day 1, and cycle 7 day 1. Samples came from an open-label, multicenter, first-in-human phase I dose-escalation trial of ivuxolimab. Adults with locally advanced or metastatic head and neck squamous cell, hepatocellular, melanoma or renal cell carcinoma were enrolled in the trial. Before TCR sequencing, CD4+ T cells and CD8+ T cells from peripheral blood were sorted into separate populations. To note about this clone: Its antigen is currently not known. No quality values exist for individual bases; no much larger clone is one base distant.

This specimen was CD4+ or CD8+ T cells sorted from blood, taken in a trial of the OX40 agonist ivuxolimab. The chain couples TRBV6-6 to TRBJ2-7; the D gene is perhaps TRBD1 or TRBD2, as each covers 6 bases. This TCR was recovered from an adult with an advanced solid tumor such as melanoma, head and neck, liver or kidney cancer. The CDR3 reads CASSWMGGRYEQYF. The DNA reads as follows: TGTGCCAGCAGCTGGATGGGGGGCAGGTACGAGCAGTACTTC.